This TCR beta chain came from a study of cytomegalovirus exposure and HLA in healthy donors. Study summary: The use of the same platform for the 100 to 150 validation repertoires and the 666 first-cohort repertoires was reported by a later analysis.

The V and J ends lost 4 bases and 7 bases, in that order; junction bases with no gene match: 6. The V gene's germline CDR1 is LGHNA and CDR2 YSLEER. This CDR3 contains 15 residues. Repertoires were generated with immunoSEQ multiplex PCR, while TCRdb's copy carries only in-frame clones and drops some. Seen here are about 260,000 clones, 90% observed once, and the top ten hold approximately 3.1%. Study results and limitations: Cytomegalovirus status was reportedly diagnosed by the classifier with high sensitivity and specificity. According to the study, roughly 180 TCR beta chains were cytomegalovirus-associated.

This clone was observed once. Antigen unknown. The donors were in the roughly 110-subject validation cohort, distinct from the approximately 730-subject first cohort. This chain joins TRBV4-3 and TRBJ2-1; 11 positions match TRBD2. This sequence originates from a woman in her 30s in good health and CMV-seronegative. Sequences were obtained from PBMCs. DNA for the CDR3: TGCGCCAGCAGCCCGCTCGGGACTAGCGGAAATGAGCAGTTCTTC. It codes for CASSPLGTSGNEQFF.